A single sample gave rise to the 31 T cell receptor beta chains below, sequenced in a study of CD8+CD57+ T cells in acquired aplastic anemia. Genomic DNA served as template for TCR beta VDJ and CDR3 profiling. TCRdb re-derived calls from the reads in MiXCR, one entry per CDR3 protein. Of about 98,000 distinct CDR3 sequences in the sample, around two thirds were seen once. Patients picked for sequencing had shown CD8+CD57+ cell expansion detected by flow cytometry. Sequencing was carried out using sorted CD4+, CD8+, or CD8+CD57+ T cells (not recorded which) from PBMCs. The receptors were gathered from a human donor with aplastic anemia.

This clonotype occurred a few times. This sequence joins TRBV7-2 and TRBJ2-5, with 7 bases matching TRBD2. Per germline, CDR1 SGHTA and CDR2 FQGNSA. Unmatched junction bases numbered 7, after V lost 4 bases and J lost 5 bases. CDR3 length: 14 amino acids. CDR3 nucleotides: TGTGCCAGCAGCTCATACTCCGGGGGGGAGACCCAGTACTTC. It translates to CASSSYSGGETQYF.

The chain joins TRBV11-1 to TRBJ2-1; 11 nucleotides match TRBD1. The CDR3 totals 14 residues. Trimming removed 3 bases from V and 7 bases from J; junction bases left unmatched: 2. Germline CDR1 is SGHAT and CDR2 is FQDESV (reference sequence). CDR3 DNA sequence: TGTGCCAGCAGCTTGGGACAGGGGGTAAATGAGCAGTTCTTC. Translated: CASSLGQGVNEQFF.

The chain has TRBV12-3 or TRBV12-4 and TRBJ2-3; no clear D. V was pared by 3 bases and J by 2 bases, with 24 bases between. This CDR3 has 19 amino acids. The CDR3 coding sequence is TGTGCCAGCAGTTTCTTCGGCACGCTGGCAGGCGAATTCACAGATACGCAGTATTTT. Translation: CASSFFGTLAGEFTDTQYF.

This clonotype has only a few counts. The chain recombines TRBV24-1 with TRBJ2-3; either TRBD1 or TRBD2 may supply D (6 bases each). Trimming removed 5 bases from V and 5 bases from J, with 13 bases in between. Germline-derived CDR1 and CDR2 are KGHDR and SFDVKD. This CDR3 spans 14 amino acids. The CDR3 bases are TGTGCCACCAGTGTGGGGGGCGCGGGAGATACGCAGTATTTT. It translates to CATSVGGAGDTQYF.

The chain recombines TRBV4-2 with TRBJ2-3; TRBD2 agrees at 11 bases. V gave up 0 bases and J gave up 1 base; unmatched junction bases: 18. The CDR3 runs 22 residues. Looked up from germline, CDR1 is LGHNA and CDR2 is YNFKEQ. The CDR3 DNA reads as TGTGCCAGCAGCCAAGATCCCTCCATAGCGGGAGGGTCCTCCTCGGGCACAGATACGCAGTATTTT. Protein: CASSQDPSIAGGSSSGTDTQYF.

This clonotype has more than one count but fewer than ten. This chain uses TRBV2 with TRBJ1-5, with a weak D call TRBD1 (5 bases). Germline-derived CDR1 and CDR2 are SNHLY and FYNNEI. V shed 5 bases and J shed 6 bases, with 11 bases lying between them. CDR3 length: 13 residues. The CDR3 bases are TGTGCCAGCAGTCTTGACAGTAGTCAGCCCCAGCATTTT. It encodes CASSLDSSQPQHF. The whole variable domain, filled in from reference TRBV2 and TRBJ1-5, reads EPEVTQTPSHQVTQMGQEVILRCVPISNHLYFYWYRQILGQKVEFLVSFYNNEISEKSEIFDDQFSVERPDGSNFTLKIRSTKLEDSAMYFCASSLDSSQPQHFGDGTRLSIL.

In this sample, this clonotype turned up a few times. CDR3 region: CAKLPGQGYEQYF. In nucleotides, the CDR3 is TGTGCCAAACTACCGGGACAGGGCTACGAGCAGTACTTC. The chain combines TRBV10-3 with TRBJ2-7, with 9 positions matching TRBD1. The CDR3 is made up of 13 amino acids. V was clipped by 10 bases and J by 3 bases; unmatched bases: 7. CDR1 and CDR2 from the germline V gene are ENHRY and SYGVKD.

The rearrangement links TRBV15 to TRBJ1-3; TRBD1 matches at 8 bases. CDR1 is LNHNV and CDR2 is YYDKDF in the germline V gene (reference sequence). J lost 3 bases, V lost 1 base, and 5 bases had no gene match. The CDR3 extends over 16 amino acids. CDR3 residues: CATSRAGGIGGNTIYF. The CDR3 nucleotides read TGTGCCACCAGCAGAGCAGGGGGCATTGGTGGAAACACCATATATTTT.

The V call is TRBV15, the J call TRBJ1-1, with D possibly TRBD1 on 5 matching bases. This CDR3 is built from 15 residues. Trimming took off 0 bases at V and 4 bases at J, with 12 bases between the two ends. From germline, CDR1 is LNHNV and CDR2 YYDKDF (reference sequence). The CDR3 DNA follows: TGTGCCACCAGCAGAGAGGCAGGGTGGGGCACTGAAGCTTTCTTT. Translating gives CATSREAGWGTEAFF.

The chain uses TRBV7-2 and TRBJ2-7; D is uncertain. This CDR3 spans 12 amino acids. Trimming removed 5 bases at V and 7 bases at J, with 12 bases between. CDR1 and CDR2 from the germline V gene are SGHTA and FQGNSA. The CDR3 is CASSPLLREQYF. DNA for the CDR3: TGTGCCAGCAGCCCCTTATTACGAGAGCAGTACTTC.

The CDR3 DNA reads as TGTGCCAGCAGTAAACAGGGGGCAGGGGAGACCCAGTACTTC. It codes for CASSKQGAGETQYF. The chain carries TRBV2 and TRBJ2-5, with TRBD1 matching 9 bases. This CDR3 contains 14 residues. J gave up 5 bases and V 5 bases, and 6 bases lay outside the gene matches. Germline V gene lookup returns CDR1 SNHLY and CDR2 FYNNEI.

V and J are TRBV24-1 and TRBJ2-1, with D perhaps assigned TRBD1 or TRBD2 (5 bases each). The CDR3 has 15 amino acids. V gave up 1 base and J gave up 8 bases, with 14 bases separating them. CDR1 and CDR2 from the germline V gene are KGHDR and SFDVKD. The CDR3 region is CATSDFGQGVDEQFF. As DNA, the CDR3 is TGTGCCACCAGTGATTTTGGGCAGGGAGTCGATGAGCAGTTCTTC.

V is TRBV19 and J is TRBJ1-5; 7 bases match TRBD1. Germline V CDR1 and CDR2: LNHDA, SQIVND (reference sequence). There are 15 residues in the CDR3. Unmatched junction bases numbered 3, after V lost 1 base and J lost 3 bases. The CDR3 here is CASSIGGTDNQPQHF. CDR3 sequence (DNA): TGTGCCAGTAGTATAGGCGGGACAGACAATCAGCCCCAGCATTTT.

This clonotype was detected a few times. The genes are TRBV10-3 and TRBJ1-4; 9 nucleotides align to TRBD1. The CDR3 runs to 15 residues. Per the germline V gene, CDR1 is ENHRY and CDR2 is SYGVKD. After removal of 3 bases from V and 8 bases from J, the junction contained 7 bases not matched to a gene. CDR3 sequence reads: CAISDSGTGNEKLFF. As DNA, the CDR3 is TGTGCCATCAGTGATTCCGGGACAGGGAACGAAAAACTGTTTTTT.

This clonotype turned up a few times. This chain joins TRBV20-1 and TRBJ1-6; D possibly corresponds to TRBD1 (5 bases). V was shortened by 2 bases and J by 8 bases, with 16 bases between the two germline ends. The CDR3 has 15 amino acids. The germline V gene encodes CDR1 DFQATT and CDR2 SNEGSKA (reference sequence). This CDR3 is CSARLPGPNDSPLHF. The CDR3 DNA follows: TGCAGTGCTAGATTGCCGGGGCCAAACGATTCACCCCTCCACTTT.

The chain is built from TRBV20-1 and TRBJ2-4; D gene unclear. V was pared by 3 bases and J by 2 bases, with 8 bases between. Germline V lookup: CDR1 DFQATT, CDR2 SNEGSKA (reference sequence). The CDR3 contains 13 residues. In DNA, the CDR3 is TGCAGTGCTAGTGAACTATCCAAAAACATTCAGTACTTC. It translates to CSASELSKNIQYF.

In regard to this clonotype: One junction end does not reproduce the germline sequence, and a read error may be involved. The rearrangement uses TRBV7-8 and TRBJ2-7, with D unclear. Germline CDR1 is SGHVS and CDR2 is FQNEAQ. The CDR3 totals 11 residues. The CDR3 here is CAISRASEQYF. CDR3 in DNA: TGCGCCATCAGCAGAGCCAGCGAGCAGTACTTC.

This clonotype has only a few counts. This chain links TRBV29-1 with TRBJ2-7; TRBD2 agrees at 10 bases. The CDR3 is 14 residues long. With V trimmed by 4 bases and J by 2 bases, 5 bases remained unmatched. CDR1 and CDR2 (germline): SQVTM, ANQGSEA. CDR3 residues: CSVGSGRATYEQYF. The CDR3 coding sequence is TGCAGCGTTGGAAGCGGGAGGGCCACCTACGAGCAGTACTTC.

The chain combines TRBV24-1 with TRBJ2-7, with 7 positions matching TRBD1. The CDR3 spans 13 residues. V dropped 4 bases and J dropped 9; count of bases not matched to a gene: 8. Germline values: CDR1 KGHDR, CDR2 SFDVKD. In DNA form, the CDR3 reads TGTGCCACCAGTGAACCCGGGACAGCTTTGCAGTACTTC. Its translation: CATSEPGTALQYF.

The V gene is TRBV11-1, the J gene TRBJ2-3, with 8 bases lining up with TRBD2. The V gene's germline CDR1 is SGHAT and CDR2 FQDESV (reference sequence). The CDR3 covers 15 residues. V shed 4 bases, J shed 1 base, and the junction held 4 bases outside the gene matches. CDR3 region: CASSSRGARTDTQYF. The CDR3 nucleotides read TGTGCCAGCAGCTCGCGGGGGGCCCGCACAGATACGCAGTATTTT.

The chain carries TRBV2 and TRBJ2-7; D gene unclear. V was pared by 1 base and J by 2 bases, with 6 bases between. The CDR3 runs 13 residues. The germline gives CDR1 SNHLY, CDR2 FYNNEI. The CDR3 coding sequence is TGTGCCAGCAGTGAAGTGTGGCCCTACGAGCAGTACTTC. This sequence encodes CASSEVWPYEQYF. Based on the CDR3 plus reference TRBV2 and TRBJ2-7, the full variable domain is EPEVTQTPSHQVTQMGQEVILRCVPISNHLYFYWYRQILGQKVEFLVSFYNNEISEKSEIFDDQFSVERPDGSNFTLKIRSTKLEDSAMYFCASSEVWPYEQYFGPGTRLTVT.

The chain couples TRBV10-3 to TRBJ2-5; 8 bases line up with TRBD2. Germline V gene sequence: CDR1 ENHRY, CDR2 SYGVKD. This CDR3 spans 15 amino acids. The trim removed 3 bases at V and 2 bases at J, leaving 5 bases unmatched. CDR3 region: CAISEGGGLQETQYF. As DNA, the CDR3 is TGTGCCATCAGTGAAGGCGGGGGGCTACAAGAGACCCAGTACTTC.

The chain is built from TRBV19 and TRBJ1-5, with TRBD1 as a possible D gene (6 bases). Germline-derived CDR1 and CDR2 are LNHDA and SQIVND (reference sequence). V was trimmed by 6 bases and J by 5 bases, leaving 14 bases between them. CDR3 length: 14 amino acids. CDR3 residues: CASRADRMDQPQHF. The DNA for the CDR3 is TGTGCCAGTAGGGCCGACAGGATGGATCAGCCCCAGCATTTT.

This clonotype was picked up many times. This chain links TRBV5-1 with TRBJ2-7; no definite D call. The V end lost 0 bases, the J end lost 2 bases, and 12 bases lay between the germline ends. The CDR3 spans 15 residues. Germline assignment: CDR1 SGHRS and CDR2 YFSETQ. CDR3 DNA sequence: TGCGCCAGCAGCTTGGAGGGCGGCATCGCCTACGAGCAGTACTTC. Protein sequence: CASSLEGGIAYEQYF. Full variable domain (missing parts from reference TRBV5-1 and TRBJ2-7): KAGVTQTPRYLIKTRGQQVTLSCSPISGHRSVSWYQQTPGQGLQFLFEYFSETQRNKGNFPGRFSGRQFSNSRSEMNVSTLELGDSALYLCASSLEGGIAYEQYFGPGTRLTVT.

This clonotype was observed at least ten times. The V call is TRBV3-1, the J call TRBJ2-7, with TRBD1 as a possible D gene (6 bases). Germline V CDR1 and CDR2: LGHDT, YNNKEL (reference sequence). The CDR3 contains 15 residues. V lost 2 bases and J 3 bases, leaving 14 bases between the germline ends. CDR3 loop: CASSQLPQGIYEQYF. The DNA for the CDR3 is TGTGCCAGCAGCCAACTCCCGCAGGGGATCTACGAGCAGTACTTC.

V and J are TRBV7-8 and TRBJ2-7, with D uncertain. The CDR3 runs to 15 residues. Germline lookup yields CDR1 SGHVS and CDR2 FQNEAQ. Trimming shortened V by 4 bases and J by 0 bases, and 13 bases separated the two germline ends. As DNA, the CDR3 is TGTGCCAGCAGCTCGACGGTACTATTCTCCTACGAGCAGTACTTC. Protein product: CASSSTVLFSYEQYF.

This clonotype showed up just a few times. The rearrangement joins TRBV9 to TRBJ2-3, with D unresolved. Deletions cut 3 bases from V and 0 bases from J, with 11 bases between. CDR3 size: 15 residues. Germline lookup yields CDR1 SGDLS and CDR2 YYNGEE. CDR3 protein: CASSAEDGSTDTQYF. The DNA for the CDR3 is TGTGCCAGCAGCGCCGAAGACGGTAGCACAGATACGCAGTATTTT.

CDR3 residues: CASSPITLGDTEAFF. CDR3 bases: TGTGCCAGCAGCCCCATAACCCTGGGGGACACTGAAGCTTTCTTT. The chain uses TRBV25-1 and TRBJ1-1; D may be TRBD1 (5 bases). CDR3 length equals 15 residues. V dropped 6 bases and J dropped 3 bases, with 17 bases sitting between them. The germline V gene encodes CDR1 MGHDK and CDR2 SYGVNS.

CDR3 in amino acids: CASRDPYEQYF. The CDR3 DNA reads TGTGCCAGCAGGGATCCGTACGAGCAGTACTTC. The genes are TRBV11-1 and TRBJ2-7; unclear D gene. The ends were cut back, 6 bases at V and 4 bases at J, with 7 bases in the middle. Germline-derived CDR1 and CDR2 are SGHAT and FQDESV (reference sequence). This CDR3 region has 11 residues.

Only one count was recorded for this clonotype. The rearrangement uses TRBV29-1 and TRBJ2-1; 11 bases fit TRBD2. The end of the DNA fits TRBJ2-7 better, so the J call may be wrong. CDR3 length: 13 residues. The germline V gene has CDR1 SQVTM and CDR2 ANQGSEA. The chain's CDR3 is CSVGSGRAREQYF. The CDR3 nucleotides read TGCAGCGTTGGTAGCGGGAGGGCCAGGGAGCAGTACTTC.

This chain's CDR3 is CRQGGDYNEQFF. Here the CDR3 DNA reads TGCAGGCAAGGGGGGGACTACAATGAGCAGTTCTTC. J is TRBJ2-1 and V is TRBV20-1; tentatively, D is TRBD2 (7 bases). There are 12 residues in the CDR3. Germline CDR1 is DFQATT and CDR2 is SNEGSKA (reference sequence).